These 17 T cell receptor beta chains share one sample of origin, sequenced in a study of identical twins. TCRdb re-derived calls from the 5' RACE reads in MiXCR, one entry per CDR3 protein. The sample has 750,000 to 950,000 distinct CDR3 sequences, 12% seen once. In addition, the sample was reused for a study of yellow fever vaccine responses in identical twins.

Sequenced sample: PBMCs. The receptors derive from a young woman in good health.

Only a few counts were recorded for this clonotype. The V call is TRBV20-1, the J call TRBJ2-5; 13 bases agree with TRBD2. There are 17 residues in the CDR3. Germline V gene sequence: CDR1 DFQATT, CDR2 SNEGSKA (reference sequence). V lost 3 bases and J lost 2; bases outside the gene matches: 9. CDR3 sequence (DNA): TGCAGTGCTAGTACCGGGACTAGCGGGAAACTACAAGAGACCCAGTACTTC. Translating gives CSASTGTSGKLQETQYF.

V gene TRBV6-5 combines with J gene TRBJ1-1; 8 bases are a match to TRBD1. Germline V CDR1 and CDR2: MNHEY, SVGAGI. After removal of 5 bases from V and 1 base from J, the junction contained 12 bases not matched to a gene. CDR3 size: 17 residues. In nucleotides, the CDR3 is TGTGCCAGCAGTCACCCACAGGGGGGCGGGAGGAACACTGAAGCTTTCTTT. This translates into CASSHPQGGGRNTEAFF.

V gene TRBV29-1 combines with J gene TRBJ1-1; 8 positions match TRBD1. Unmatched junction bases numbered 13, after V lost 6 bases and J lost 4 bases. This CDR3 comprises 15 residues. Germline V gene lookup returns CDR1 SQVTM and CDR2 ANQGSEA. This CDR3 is CSVSSLTGAGTEAFF. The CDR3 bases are TGCAGCGTGTCGTCTCTGACAGGGGCGGGCACTGAAGCTTTCTTT. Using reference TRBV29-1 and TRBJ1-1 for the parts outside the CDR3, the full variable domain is SAVISQKPSRDICQRGTSLTIQCQVDSQVTMMFWYRQQPGQSLTLIATANQGSEATYESGFVIDKFPISRPNLTFSTLTVSNMSPEDSSIYLCSVSSLTGAGTEAFFGQGTRLTVV.

The CDR3 reads CASSLSDRGPEQYV. The CDR3 coding sequence is TGTGCCAGCAGTTTAAGTGACAGGGGGCCCGAGCAGTACGTC. This sequence joins TRBV12-3 or TRBV12-4 and TRBJ2-7; 10 bases match TRBD1. This CDR3 is 14 amino acids long. V trimming: 2 bases; J trimming: 6 bases; junction bases outside the gene matches: 4.

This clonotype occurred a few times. For the CDR3, the DNA is TGTGCCAGCAGCTTAGTGCTGCCGGACAATGAGCAGTTCTTC. Protein product: CASSLVLPDNEQFF. This chain links TRBV11-2 with TRBJ2-1; no clear D. Germline assignment: CDR1 SGHAT and CDR2 FQNNGV. This CDR3 is 14 amino acids long. Trimming cost V 1 base and J 5 bases, with 9 bases left between them.

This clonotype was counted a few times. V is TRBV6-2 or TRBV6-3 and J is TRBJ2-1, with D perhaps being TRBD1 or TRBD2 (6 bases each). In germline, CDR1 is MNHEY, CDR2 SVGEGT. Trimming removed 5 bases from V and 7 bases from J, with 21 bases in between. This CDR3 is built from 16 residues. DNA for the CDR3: TGTGCCAGCAGTCAACGACGAGGGGGGTTCGGGAATGAGCAGTTCTTC. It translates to CASSQRRGGFGNEQFF.

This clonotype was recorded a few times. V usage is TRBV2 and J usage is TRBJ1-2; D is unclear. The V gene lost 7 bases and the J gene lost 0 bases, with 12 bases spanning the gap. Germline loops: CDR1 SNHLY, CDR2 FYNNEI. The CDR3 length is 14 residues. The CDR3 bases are TGTGCCAGCATTTGGTCCAGCTCTAACTATGGCTACACCTTC. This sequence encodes CASIWSSSNYGYTF.

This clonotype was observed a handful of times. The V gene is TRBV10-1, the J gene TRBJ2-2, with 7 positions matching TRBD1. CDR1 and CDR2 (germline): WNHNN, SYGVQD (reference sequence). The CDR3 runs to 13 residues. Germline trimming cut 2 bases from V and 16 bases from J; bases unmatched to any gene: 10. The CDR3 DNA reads TGCGCCAGCAGTGAGGTGGTACAGGGGATTCAGTTTTTT. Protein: CASSEVVQGIQFF.

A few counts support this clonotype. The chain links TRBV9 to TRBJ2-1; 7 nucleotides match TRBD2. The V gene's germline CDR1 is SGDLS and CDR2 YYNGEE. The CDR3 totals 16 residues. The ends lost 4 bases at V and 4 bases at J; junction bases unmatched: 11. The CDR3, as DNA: TGTGCCAGCAGCCCTAACTCCGGGACTACTTACAATGAGCAGTTCTTC. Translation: CASSPNSGTTYNEQFF. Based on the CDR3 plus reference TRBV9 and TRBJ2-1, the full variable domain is DSGVTQTPKHLITATGQRVTLRCSPRSGDLSVYWYQQSLDQGLQFLIQYYNGEERAKGNILERFSAQQFPDLHSELNLSSLELGDSALYFCASSPNSGTTYNEQFFGPGTRLTVL.

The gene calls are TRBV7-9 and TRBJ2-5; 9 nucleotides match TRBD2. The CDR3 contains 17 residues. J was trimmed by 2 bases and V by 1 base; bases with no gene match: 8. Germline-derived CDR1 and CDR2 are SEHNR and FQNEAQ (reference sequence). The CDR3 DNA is TGTGCCAGCAGCTTAGGGGGGCTAGCGGGATTGCAAGAGACCCAGTACTTC. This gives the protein CASSLGGLAGLQETQYF.

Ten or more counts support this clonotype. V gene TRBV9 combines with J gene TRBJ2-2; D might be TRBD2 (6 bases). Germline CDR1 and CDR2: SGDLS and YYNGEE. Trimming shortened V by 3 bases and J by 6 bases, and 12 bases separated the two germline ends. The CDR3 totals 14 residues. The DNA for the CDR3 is TGTGCCAGCAGCGCGGGTGGACTATCCGGGGAGCTGTTTTTT. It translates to CASSAGGLSGELFF.

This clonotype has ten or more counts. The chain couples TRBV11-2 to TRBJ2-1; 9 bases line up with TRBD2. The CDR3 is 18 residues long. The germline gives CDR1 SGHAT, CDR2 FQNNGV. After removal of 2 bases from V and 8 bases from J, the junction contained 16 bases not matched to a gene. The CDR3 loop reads CASSLRSWVAGAGDEQFF. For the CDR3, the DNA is TGTGCCAGCAGCTTAAGGAGTTGGGTAGCGGGAGCCGGGGATGAGCAGTTCTTC.

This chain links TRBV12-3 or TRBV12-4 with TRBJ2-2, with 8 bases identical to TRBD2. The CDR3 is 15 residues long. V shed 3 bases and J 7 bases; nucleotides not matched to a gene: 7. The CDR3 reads CASSLAGGGYGELFF. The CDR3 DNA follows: TGTGCCAGCAGTTTGGCGGGAGGAGGTTACGGGGAGCTGTTTTTT.

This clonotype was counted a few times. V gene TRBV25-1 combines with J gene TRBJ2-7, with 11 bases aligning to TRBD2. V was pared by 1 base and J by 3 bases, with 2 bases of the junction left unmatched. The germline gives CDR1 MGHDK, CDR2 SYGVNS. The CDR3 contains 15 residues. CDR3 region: CASSELGTSGYEQYF. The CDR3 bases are TGTGCCAGCAGTGAATTGGGGACTAGCGGCTACGAGCAGTACTTC.

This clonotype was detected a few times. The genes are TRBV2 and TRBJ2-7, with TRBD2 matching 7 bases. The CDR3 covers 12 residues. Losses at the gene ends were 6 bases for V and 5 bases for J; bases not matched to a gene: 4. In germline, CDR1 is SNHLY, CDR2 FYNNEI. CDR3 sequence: CASRALANEQYV. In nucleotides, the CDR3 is TGTGCCAGCAGGGCACTAGCGAACGAGCAGTACGTC.

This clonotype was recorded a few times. CDR3 bases: TGTGCCGGAACGACTAGCGGGAATGAGCAGTTCTTC. Translating it yields CAGTTSGNEQFF. This chain uses TRBV7-9 with TRBJ2-1; 10 positions match TRBD2. Germline values: CDR1 SEHNR, CDR2 FQNEAQ (reference sequence). J lost 7 bases, V lost 11 bases, and 5 bases had no gene match. This CDR3 contains 12 residues.

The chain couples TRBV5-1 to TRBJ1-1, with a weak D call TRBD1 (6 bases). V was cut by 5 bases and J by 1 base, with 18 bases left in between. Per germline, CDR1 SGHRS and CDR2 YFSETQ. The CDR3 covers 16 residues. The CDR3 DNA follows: TGCGCCAGCAGTCACGGGACACAGGGCGGGAACACTGAAGCTTTCTTT. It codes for CASSHGTQGGNTEAFF.